This TCR beta chain is drawn from a study of Ad26.COV2.S vaccination and SARS-CoV-2 variants. Across the study: Ad26.COV2.S, an intramuscular injection, was given once or twice 56 days apart.

V gave up 7 bases and J gave up 5 bases, with 19 bases separating them. CDR1 is MDHEN and CDR2 is SYDVKM in the germline V gene. The CDR3 has 15 residues. Treatment indicated: 19 received Ad26.COV2.S at low or high dose, single or two shots; roughly 5 received placebo; per-sample allocation not given. Vaccine and placebo recipients were sampled on day 63 after the first injection. Here immunoSEQ multiplex PCR was the method, and the copy in TCRdb shows in-frame clones only, minus some. The profile shows 300,000 to 400,000 clones, roughly 90% of them singletons. The sequencing here drew on peripheral blood, taken in a trial of Ad26.COV2.S vaccine versus placebo. V gene TRBV28 combines with J gene TRBJ2-3; a possible D gene is TRBD2 (5 bases). This receptor was identified in a person aged 18-60 years who received the Ad26.COV2.S COVID-19 vaccine or a placebo. The CDR3 loop reads CASTPRTGNLDTQYF. CDR3 coding DNA: TGTGCCAGCACCCCAAGGACCGGGAACCTAGATACGCAGTATTTT.